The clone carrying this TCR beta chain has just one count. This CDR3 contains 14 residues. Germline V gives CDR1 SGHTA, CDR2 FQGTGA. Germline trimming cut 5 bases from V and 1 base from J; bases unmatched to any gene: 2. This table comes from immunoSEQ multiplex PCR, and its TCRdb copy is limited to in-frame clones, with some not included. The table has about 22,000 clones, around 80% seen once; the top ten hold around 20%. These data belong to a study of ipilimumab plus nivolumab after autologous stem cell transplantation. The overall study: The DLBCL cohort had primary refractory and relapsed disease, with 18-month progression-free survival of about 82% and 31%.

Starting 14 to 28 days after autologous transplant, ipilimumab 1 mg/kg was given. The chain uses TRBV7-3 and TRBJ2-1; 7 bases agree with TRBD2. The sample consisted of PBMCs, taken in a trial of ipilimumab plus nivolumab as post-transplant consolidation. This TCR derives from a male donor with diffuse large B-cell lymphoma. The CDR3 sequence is CASSHGGSYNEQFF. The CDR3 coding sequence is TGTGCCAGCAGCCACGGGGGGTCCTACAATGAGCAGTTCTTC.